This TCR beta chain originates from a study of cytomegalovirus exposure and HLA in healthy donors. Overall study context: Earlier, 150 million to 200 million T cells were analyzed, and 90 million to 120 million unique TCR beta sequences were found among them. For the approximately 400 genotyped donors, roughly 81% fell within the Caucasian-associated ancestry cluster.

PCR amplification relied on 60 Vbeta primers (plus 13 Jbeta primers). Sequencing used immunoSEQ multiplex PCR; TCRdb keeps in-frame clones, though not all of them. The sample has tens of thousands of clones. A remark on this clone: Its antigen remains unidentified.

Study outcomes and limitations: Being productive about 87% or about 30% of the time was typical of most TCR beta V segments in an earlier analysis. Some public TCRs appeared in many individuals, while most sequences were rare.

The CDR3 covers 13 residues. The V segment lost 7 bases and the J segment 4 bases; nucleotides outside the gene matches: 8. The germline gives CDR1 SQVTM, CDR2 ANQGSEA. Sequenced material: PBMCs. The TCR comes from a woman aged 25 to 45 in good health and CMV-seronegative. The V call is TRBV29-1, the J call TRBJ1-1, with 8 nucleotides matching TRBD1. The CDR3 nucleotides are TGCAGCGCGTCGACAGGGGTCGGCACTGAAGCTTTCTTT. Its translation is CSASTGVGTEAFF. Drawing the rest from reference TRBV29-1 and TRBJ1-1, the complete variable domain is SAVISQKPSRDICQRGTSLTIQCQVDSQVTMMFWYRQQPGQSLTLIATANQGSEATYESGFVIDKFPISRPNLTFSTLTVSNMSPEDSSIYLCSASTGVGTEAFFGQGTRLTVV.